The 17 T cell receptor beta chains below were found in one sample sequenced in a study of identical twins. TCRdb reprocessed the 5' RACE reads via MiXCR and lists one record per CDR3 protein. The repertoire holds approximately 700,000 distinct CDR3 sequences, with approximately 6% as singletons. Sequenced sample: naive T cells sorted from blood. Receptors were obtained from a man younger than 35 in good health.

The sample holds many counts of this clonotype. The gene calls are TRBV6-1 and TRBJ2-3; 10 bases fit TRBD1. Trimming at V came to 10 bases and at J to 7 bases, leaving 14 bases not matched to a gene. CDR1 and CDR2 (germline): MNHNS, SASEGT. The CDR3 extends over 15 amino acids. In DNA form, the CDR3 reads TGTGCCACCGGAAGAGGGACAGGGGTCGGTCATACGCAGTATTTT. This encodes CATGRGTGVGHTQYF.

DNA for the CDR3: TGTGCCAGCAGGCCGGGACACCTCACAGATACGCAGTATTTT. Translation: CASRPGHLTDTQYF. The rearrangement joins TRBV6-1 to TRBJ2-3, with a weak D call TRBD1 (6 bases). Between the trimmed V and J ends, which lost 6 bases and 2 bases, there was a span of 12 bases. Germline assignment: CDR1 MNHNS and CDR2 SASEGT. This CDR3 is 14 amino acids long.

This clonotype was observed a handful of times. The chain combines TRBV12-3 or TRBV12-4 with TRBJ2-5, with 12 bases that match TRBD1. The CDR3 sequence is 16 residues long. The junction had 9 bases not matched to a gene; V was cut back by 5 bases and J by 5 bases. The CDR3 protein is CASSPPGQGARETQYF. As DNA, the CDR3 is TGTGCCAGCAGTCCTCCGGGACAGGGGGCGAGGGAGACCCAGTACTTC.

The table lists this clonotype with many counts. The gene calls are TRBV7-8 and TRBJ2-1, with 8 nucleotides matching TRBD2. The V gene's germline CDR1 is SGHVS and CDR2 FQNEAQ. Trimming cost V 1 base and J 7 bases; bases outside gene matches: 3. This CDR3 has 14 residues. CDR3 DNA sequence: TGTGCCAGCAGCTTAGATCAGCGGGGGAATGAGCAGTTCTTC. It specifies CASSLDQRGNEQFF.

This clonotype was observed at least ten times. The V call is TRBV5-1, the J call TRBJ1-6; D unclear. The CDR3 spans 13 residues. Trimming left V 0 bases short and J 8 bases short, with 6 bases between. In germline, CDR1 is SGHRS, CDR2 YFSETQ. DNA of the CDR3: TGCGCCAGCAGCTTGGATCCTGATTCACCCCTCCACTTT. Translation gives CASSLDPDSPLHF.

This clonotype was recorded many times. V usage is TRBV12-3 or TRBV12-4 and J usage is TRBJ2-1; D is tentatively TRBD1 or TRBD2 (5 bases each). V lost 5 bases, J lost 7 bases, and 15 bases lay in between. This CDR3 region has 14 residues. The CDR3 DNA follows: TGTGCCAGCAGTCCGGGACCGAAGAAGAATGAGCAGTTCTTC. Its protein is CASSPGPKKNEQFF.

The chain links TRBV5-1 to TRBJ2-5; D may be TRBD1 (5 bases). Germline loops: CDR1 SGHRS, CDR2 YFSETQ. V lost 2 bases and J lost 5, with 22 bases in between. The CDR3 is 17 residues long. Here the CDR3 reads CASSLSTGGVFRETQYF. The CDR3, as DNA: TGCGCCAGCAGCTTATCTACAGGTGGCGTTTTCAGGGAGACCCAGTACTTC.

In its sample, this clonotype was seen a few times. The chain employs TRBV7-9 and TRBJ2-7, with 8 nucleotides matching TRBD2. The germline V gene encodes CDR1 SEHNR and CDR2 FQNEAQ (reference sequence). CDR3 length: 17 residues. Trimming took 0 bases from V and 7 from J; bases not matched to a gene: 14. The CDR3, as DNA: TGTGCCAGCAGCTTAGCGTCAACTAGCGGTCTACTTCGAGAGCAGTACGTC. Its translation is CASSLASTSGLLREQYV.

This sequence joins TRBV4-1 and TRBJ2-7; TRBD2 matches 14 bases. The CDR3 is 15 amino acids. The germline V gene encodes CDR1 MGHRA and CDR2 YSYEKL. Trimming removed 1 base from V and 8 bases from J; junction bases left unmatched: 4. The CDR3, as DNA: TGCGCCAGCAGCCAAGCGGGACTAGCGGGAGAACAGCAGTACGTC. It codes for CASSQAGLAGEQQYV.

The chain has TRBV20-1 and TRBJ2-1, with 11 bases that match TRBD1. Germline CDR1 reads DFQATT; CDR2 reads SNEGSKA (reference sequence). The CDR3 length is 14 residues. The J segment lost 8 bases and the V segment lost 5 bases, leaving 8 bases of the junction unmatched. The CDR3 spells CSARRTGGLHEQFF. The CDR3 nucleotides read TGCAGTGCTCGACGGACAGGGGGCTTGCATGAGCAGTTCTTC.

In this sample, this clonotype turned up many times. The chain joins TRBV29-1 to TRBJ1-5; 8 positions match TRBD1. There are 16 residues in the CDR3. After removal of 5 bases from V and 0 bases from J, the junction contained 9 bases not matched to a gene. Germline assignment: CDR1 SQVTM and CDR2 ANQGSEA. The chain's CDR3 is CSVSGTGEDSNQPQHF. CDR3 coding DNA: TGCAGCGTTAGTGGGACAGGCGAGGATAGCAATCAGCCCCAGCATTTT. The entire variable domain, with the rest obtained from reference TRBV29-1 and TRBJ1-5, is as follows: SAVISQKPSRDICQRGTSLTIQCQVDSQVTMMFWYRQQPGQSLTLIATANQGSEATYESGFVIDKFPISRPNLTFSTLTVSNMSPEDSSIYLCSVSGTGEDSNQPQHFGDGTRLSIL.

The genes are TRBV7-2 and TRBJ2-7; TRBD1 or TRBD2 may be the D gene (5 bases each). With 2 bases removed from V and 4 bases from J, the gap between germline ends came to 9 bases. This CDR3 spans 13 amino acids. Germline CDR1 and CDR2: SGHTA and FQGNSA. The DNA of the CDR3 is TGTGCCAGCAGCTTACATGGGACGTACGAGCAGTACTTC. It encodes CASSLHGTYEQYF.

This clonotype was counted between two and nine times. This chain joins TRBV30 and TRBJ1-3; no reliable D call. CDR3 size: 15 residues. The germline V gene has CDR1 GTSNPN and CDR2 SVGIG (reference sequence). V was shortened by 4 bases and J by 0 bases, with 13 bases between the two germline ends. CDR3 nucleotides: TGTGCCTGGAACGCCGTAATGGCCTCTGGAAACACCATATATTTT. Residues: CAWNAVMASGNTIYF.

This clonotype came up a few times. The chain carries TRBV29-1 and TRBJ2-3; no clear D gene. Trimming took off 6 bases at V and 4 bases at J, with 8 bases between the two ends. Per the germline V gene, CDR1 is SQVTM and CDR2 is ANQGSEA. The CDR3 extends over 11 amino acids. The CDR3 nucleotides read TGCAGCGTGGAGAGTGCAGATACGCAGTATTTT. This sequence encodes CSVESADTQYF.

The gene calls are TRBV25-1 and TRBJ1-1, with a tentative D call TRBD1 (5 bases). Germline V gene sequence: CDR1 MGHDK, CDR2 SYGVNS. V was trimmed by 1 base and J by 5 bases, leaving 8 bases between them. The CDR3 length is 13 residues. CDR3 sequence: CASSEWGRTEAFF. DNA for the CDR3: TGTGCCAGCAGTGAATGGGGGAGGACTGAAGCTTTCTTT.

This clonotype was observed many times. This chain connects TRBV12-3 or TRBV12-4 to TRBJ2-1; 7 nucleotides align to TRBD2. With 2 bases clipped from V and 6 bases from J, the junction kept 4 bases outside the gene matches. The CDR3 spans 14 residues. CDR3 nucleotides: TGTGCCAGCAGTTTAACTAGCGCTACCAATGAGCAGTTCTTC. This translates into CASSLTSATNEQFF.

This clonotype was counted at least ten times. The chain employs TRBV9 and TRBJ2-3; D not resolved. Germline V gene sequence: CDR1 SGDLS, CDR2 YYNGEE. The CDR3 has 14 amino acids. With 0 bases removed from V and 4 bases from J, the gap between germline ends came to 9 bases. Written as DNA, the CDR3 is TGTGCCAGCAGCGTAGATCGTTTCTCAGATACGCAGTATTTT. Amino acids: CASSVDRFSDTQYF.